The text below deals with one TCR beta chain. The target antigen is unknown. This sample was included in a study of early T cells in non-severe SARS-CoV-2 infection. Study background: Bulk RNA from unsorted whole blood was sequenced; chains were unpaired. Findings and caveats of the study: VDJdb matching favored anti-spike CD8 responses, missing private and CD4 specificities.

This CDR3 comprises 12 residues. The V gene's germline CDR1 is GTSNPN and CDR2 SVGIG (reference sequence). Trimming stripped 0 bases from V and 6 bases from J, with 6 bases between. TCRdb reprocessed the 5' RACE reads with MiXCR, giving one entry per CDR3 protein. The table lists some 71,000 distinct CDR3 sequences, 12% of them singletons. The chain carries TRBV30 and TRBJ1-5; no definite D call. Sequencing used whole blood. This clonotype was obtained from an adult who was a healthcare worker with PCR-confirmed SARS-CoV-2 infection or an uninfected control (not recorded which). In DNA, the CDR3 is TGTGCCTGGAGTGTAAACAGTCAGCCCCAGCATTTT. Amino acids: CAWSVNSQPQHF. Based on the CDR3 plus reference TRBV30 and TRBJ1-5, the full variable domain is SQTIHQWPATLVQPVGSPLSLECTVEGTSNPNLYWYRQAAGRGLQLLFYSVGIGQISSEVPQNLSASRPQDRQFILSSKKLLLSDSGFYLCAWSVNSQPQHFGDGTRLSIL.